These T cell receptor beta chains were read from a single sample in a study of cytomegalovirus exposure and HLA in healthy donors. The table came from immunoSEQ multiplex PCR; TCRdb's copy has only in-frame clones and leaves some out. This sample has 120,000 or so clones, with around 76% found just once. Material: PBMCs. These receptors all come from a middle-aged man in good health and CMV-seropositive. Both conserved end residues are part of each CDR3. D genes are given only for firm matches. Clone size appears in some rows only: once, few, many, or a class for an expanded clone.

j_call	d_call	v_call	clone_size	cdr3_nt	cdr3_aa
TRBJ2-1	-	TRBV7-9	-	TGTGCCAGCAGCTTCGTGAGGGGAGGTAGAAATGAGCAGTTCTTC	CASSFVRGGRNEQFF
TRBJ2-7	TRBD1	TRBV11-2	once	TGTGCCAGCAGCTTGGGGACAGCCCCTTCCTACGAGCAGTACTTC	CASSLGTAPSYEQYF
TRBJ1-4	TRBD1	TRBV7-9	-	TGTGCCAGCAGCTTAGGGGGACAGGGGGGGGCAACTAATGAAAAACTGTTTTTT	CASSLGGQGGATNEKLFF
TRBJ1-2	TRBD1	TRBV6-5	-	TGTGCCAGCAGCACGGGACAGGGACCTCTTAGCTACACCTTC	CASSTGQGPLSYTF
TRBJ2-2	TRBD2	TRBV29-1	few	TGCAGCGTACTAGCGGGGGGCAGGACCGGGGAGCTGTTTTTT	CSVLAGGRTGELFF
TRBJ1-1	-	TRBV7-9	-	TGTGCCAGCAGCTTAGAAGCGAACACTGAAGCTTTCTTT	CASSLEANTEAFF
TRBJ1-4	TRBD1	TRBV7-9	-	TGTGCCAGCAGTTTTGACAGGGCGGGTGAAAAACTGTTTTTT	CASSFDRAGEKLFF
TRBJ1-2	TRBD1	TRBV6-5	-	TGTGCCAGCGGTCAGGGGGGTGGCTACACCTTC	CASGQGGGYTF
TRBJ2-7	TRBD1	TRBV9	once	TGTGCCAGCAGCCCTCGGACAGGGGGCCTCTCCTACGAGCAGTACTTC	CASSPRTGGLSYEQYF
TRBJ2-2	TRBD2	TRBV28	-	TGTGCCAGCACGTTAGCGGGATATTACGGGGAGCTGTTTTTT	CASTLAGYYGELFF
TRBJ2-2	TRBD1	TRBV19	-	TGTGCCAGTAGTATTCGGCGACAGGGGAACACCGGGGAGCTGTTTTTT	CASSIRRQGNTGELFF
TRBJ2-5	-	TRBV28	-	TGTGCCAGCAGTTCCCCCACGAGGAGGGGTTCCGAAGAGACCCAGTACTTC	CASSSPTRRGSEETQYF
TRBJ1-2	TRBD1	TRBV19	few	TGTGCCAGTAGTATGACAGGGTATGGCTACACCTTC	CASSMTGYGYTF
TRBJ1-1	TRBD1	TRBV5-1	-	TGCGCCAGCAGCTGGGGGGGGACAGGGAACACTGAAGCTTTCTTT	CASSWGGTGNTEAFF
TRBJ2-2	-	TRBV28	-	TGTGCCAGCAGTTCCCTTGGACATTCGGTCCCCGGGGAGCTGTTTTTT	CASSSLGHSVPGELFF
TRBJ2-2	-	TRBV9	-	TGTGCCAGCAGGGGCTACGGAACGAACACCGGGGAGCTGTTTTTT	CASRGYGTNTGELFF
TRBJ2-1	-	TRBV27	-	TGTGCCAGCTGGTCGAGGGTAATCCTTAATGAGCAGTTCTTC	CASWSRVILNEQFF
TRBJ2-3	-	TRBV27	-	TGTGCCAGCAGTTCCCCGGCGGGTGCAGATACGCAGTATTTT	CASSSPAGADTQYF
TRBJ2-7	-	TRBV6-5	-	TGTGCCAGCACCTCACCGAGGGAGAGGTACGAGCAGTACTTC	CASTSPRERYEQYF
TRBJ1-4	TRBD1	TRBV6-1	-	TGTGCCAGCAGGGACAGGGGGACCGCTAATGAAAAACTGTTTTTT	CASRDRGTANEKLFF
TRBJ2-7	-	TRBV7-2	once	TGTGCCAGCATCCTGGAGCCATCCTACGAGCAGTACTTC	CASILEPSYEQYF
TRBJ2-7	TRBD1	TRBV5-5	once	TGTGCCAGCAGCCCCCCCCAGGGGGCCTACGAGCAGTACTTC	CASSPPQGAYEQYF
TRBJ2-7	TRBD2	TRBV18	-	TGTGCCAGCTCACCGGGACTAGGGTGGGACGAGCAGTACTTC	CASSPGLGWDEQYF
TRBJ1-1	-	TRBV5-1	-	TGCGCCAGCAGCTCAACAGGAAACCCGAACACTGAAGCTTTCTTT	CASSSTGNPNTEAFF
TRBJ2-6	TRBD1	TRBV7-9	-	TGTGCCAGCAGCACAGGGGTTGGGGCCAACGTCCTGACTTTC	CASSTGVGANVLTF
TRBJ1-1	TRBD1	TRBV18	-	TGTGCCAGCACCCCGACAGGGCGGCACACTGAAGCTTTCTTT	CASTPTGRHTEAFF
TRBJ2-2	TRBD1	TRBV5-6	-	TGTGCCAGCAGCTTCAAGGGGGCCGGCGGGGAGCTGTTTTTT	CASSFKGAGGELFF
TRBJ1-2	TRBD1	TRBV29-1	-	TGCAGCGTTGGATCGGGACAGGGGGCTGGAGGCTACACCTTC	CSVGSGQGAGGYTF
TRBJ2-7	TRBD1	TRBV18	-	TGTGCCAGCTCACTGACAGGGGGCGGGATCTACGAGCAGTACTTC	CASSLTGGGIYEQYF
TRBJ2-3	-	TRBV2	-	TGTGCCAGCAGACAGGGTAGGACAGATACGCAGTATTTT	CASRQGRTDTQYF
TRBJ2-1	-	TRBV7-2	-	TGTGCCAGCAGCGAACAGGCCAGCTCCTACAATGAGCAGTTCTTC	CASSEQASSYNEQFF
TRBJ2-2	TRBD2	TRBV9	-	TGTGCCAGCAGCCTGGGGAATAGCGGGGGGAACGTGGAGCTGTTTTTT	CASSLGNSGGNVELFF
TRBJ1-1	-	TRBV4-1	-	TGCGCCAGCAGCCAAGAAGCACAGGTTATAATGAACACTGAAGCTTTCTTT	CASSQEAQVIMNTEAFF
TRBJ2-1	TRBD2	TRBV13	-	TGTGCCAGCAGCTCAAAGAGGACTAGTGGCAATTTCGATCGGCAGTTCTTC	CASSSKRTSGNFDRQFF
TRBJ2-2	TRBD1	TRBV2	-	TGTGCCAGCAGAGGACAGGGTACGAACACCGGGGAGCTGTTTTTT	CASRGQGTNTGELFF
TRBJ1-1	TRBD1	TRBV19	once	TGTGCCAGTAGTCTCGTATCTCCGGGACAGGAAGGGGCTTTCTTT	CASSLVSPGQEGAFF
TRBJ1-4	-	TRBV6-6	-	TGTGCCAGCAGTTACTCGGCGGGGGGCATAATTGAAAAACTGTTTTTT	CASSYSAGGIIEKLFF
TRBJ1-4	TRBD1	TRBV11-3	-	TGTGCCAGCAGCTATAGGGGGGACAGGGCGGAAAAACTGTTTTTT	CASSYRGDRAEKLFF
TRBJ2-2	-	TRBV1	-	TGCACCAGCAGCCAGGGGAGACTAGGCGGGGAGCTGTTTTTT	CTSSQGRLGGELFF
TRBJ1-1	TRBD1	TRBV18	-	TGTGCCAGCTCAAACAGGGGGCCGGACACTGAAGCTTTCTTT	CASSNRGPDTEAFF
TRBJ1-2	TRBD1	TRBV2	few	TGTGCCAGCAGCGAAGGGGAGGACAGGGATGGCTACACCTTC	CASSEGEDRDGYTF
TRBJ2-5	TRBD1	TRBV28	few	TGTGCCAGCAGTAGGACAGGGGCGGAGACCCAGTACTTC	CASSRTGAETQYF
TRBJ1-2	-	TRBV4-1	-	TGCGCCAGCAGCCAGGGGAGGGCCTATGGCTACACCTTC	CASSQGRAYGYTF
TRBJ2-3	-	TRBV20-1	-	TGCAGTGCTAGCCGAGATACGCAGTATTTT	CSASRDTQYF
TRBJ2-7	TRBD1	TRBV5-1	-	TGCGCCAGCAGCTTACCGACCGGGACAGCCTACGAGCAGTACTTC	CASSLPTGTAYEQYF